This is a list of T cell receptor beta chains from one sample in a study of T cell responses to AZD1222 COVID-19 vaccine. Sequenced by immunoSEQ multiplex PCR; TCRdb stores in-frame clones only, minus some. Of about 92,000 clones in the sample, about nine tenths were seen once. The sequenced sample was peripheral blood, obtained on day 0 of AZD1222 vaccination. The receptors originated from an adult in good health. Both conserved end residues are part of each CDR3. Each record gives: clone size, V gene, D gene, J gene, CDR3 protein, CDR3 DNA. A D gene is named only where the DNA matches it firmly. A clone size is listed for some rows: how often the clone was seen (once, few, many), or a class if it is expanded.

size: .; V: TRBV2; D: .; J: TRBJ2-6; CDR3: CAKSSGANVLTF; DNA: TGTGCCAAGAGCTCTGGGGCCAACGTCCTGACTTTC
size: once; V: TRBV12-3/TRBV12-4; D: TRBD1; J: TRBJ1-1; CDR3: CASRKTGAREAFF; DNA: TGTGCCAGCAGAAAGACAGGGGCAAGAGAAGCTTTCTTT
size: once; V: TRBV5-6; D: .; J: TRBJ1-5; CDR3: CASSSLGNQPQHF; DNA: TGTGCCAGCAGCTCCCTAGGGAACCAGCCCCAGCATTTT
size: .; V: TRBV5-5; D: .; J: TRBJ1-4; CDR3: CASSSRGSATNEKLFF; DNA: TGTGCCAGCAGCTCGAGAGGGTCGGCAACTAATGAAAAACTGTTTTTT
size: .; V: TRBV5-1; D: TRBD2; J: TRBJ2-1; CDR3: CASSISGVLGEQFF; DNA: TGCGCCAGCAGCATAAGCGGGGTTCTTGGTGAGCAGTTCTTC
size: once; V: TRBV6-4; D: .; J: TRBJ1-2; CDR3: CASSPTNRQERGYTF; DNA: TGTGCCAGCAGTCCAACTAATAGACAGGAGAGGGGCTACACCTTC
size: .; V: TRBV30; D: .; J: TRBJ1-5; CDR3: CAWSGGAGQPQHF; DNA: TGTGCCTGGAGTGGGGGGGCGGGTCAGCCCCAGCATTTT
size: once; V: TRBV18; D: TRBD1; J: TRBJ1-2; CDR3: CASSPGQGFGYGYTF; DNA: TGTGCCAGCTCACCGGGACAGGGTTTCGGCTATGGCTACACCTTC
size: .; V: TRBV16; D: .; J: TRBJ1-2; CDR3: CASSRTQAASLYGYTF; DNA: TGTGCCAGCAGCCGAACTCAGGCAGCGTCCCTCTATGGCTACACCTTC
size: .; V: TRBV19; D: .; J: TRBJ2-5; CDR3: CASSIQSRETQYF; DNA: TGTGCCAGTAGTATACAGTCCCGTGAGACCCAGTACTTC
size: once; V: TRBV3-1/TRBV3-2; D: TRBD1; J: TRBJ1-6; CDR3: CASSPPGQYNSPLHF; DNA: TGTGCCAGCAGCCCTCCGGGACAGTATAATTCACCCCTCCACTTT
size: once; V: TRBV5-6; D: .; J: TRBJ2-3; CDR3: CASSLVVGNTDTQYF; DNA: TGTGCCAGCAGCTTGGTGGTCGGGAACACAGATACGCAGTATTTT
size: .; V: TRBV19; D: .; J: TRBJ1-5; CDR3: CASSPQRDQPQHF; DNA: TGTGCCAGTAGTCCCCAGAGGGATCAGCCCCAGCATTTT
size: .; V: TRBV5-1; D: .; J: TRBJ2-7; CDR3: CASRQGLSYEQYF; DNA: TGCGCCAGCAGACAGGGCCTCTCCTACGAGCAGTACTTC
size: .; V: TRBV7-8; D: .; J: TRBJ1-2; CDR3: CASSLGLGTPGYTF; DNA: TGTGCCAGCAGCTTAGGCCTCGGGACCCCTGGCTACACCTTC
size: .; V: TRBV6-1; D: .; J: TRBJ1-4; CDR3: CASSDRGRGNEKLFF; DNA: TGTGCCAGCAGTGATAGAGGCAGGGGTAATGAAAAACTGTTTTTT
size: .; V: TRBV29-1; D: .; J: TRBJ2-2; CDR3: CSVVTSGDTGELFF; DNA: TGCAGCGTTGTTACCTCAGGAGACACCGGGGAGCTGTTTTTT
size: .; V: TRBV6-5; D: .; J: TRBJ1-4; CDR3: CASSPQGLGEKLFF; DNA: TGTGCCAGCAGCCCACAGGGTCTTGGTGAAAAACTGTTTTTT
size: .; V: TRBV5-5; D: .; J: TRBJ2-5; CDR3: CASSTGPTTQETQYF; DNA: TGTGCCAGCAGCACAGGGCCCACTACACAAGAGACCCAGTACTTC
size: .; V: TRBV6-6; D: .; J: TRBJ2-2; CDR3: CASRPGLTNTGELFF; DNA: TGTGCCAGCAGGCCCGGACTCACGAACACCGGGGAGCTGTTTTTT
size: .; V: TRBV7-9; D: .; J: TRBJ1-1; CDR3: CASNLEGSTEAFF; DNA: TGTGCCAGCAACCTGGAGGGGAGCACTGAAGCTTTCTTT
size: .; V: TRBV19; D: TRBD1; J: TRBJ2-7; CDR3: CASSIGAQGAQLF; DNA: TGTGCCAGTAGTATAGGAGCACAGGGGGCCCAACTCTTC
size: .; V: TRBV7-9; D: .; J: TRBJ2-2; CDR3: CASRQTKGVDGELFF; DNA: TGTGCCAGCAGACAGACGAAGGGGGTCGACGGGGAGCTGTTTTTT
size: .; V: TRBV30; D: TRBD1; J: TRBJ2-3; CDR3: CAWTGTGGTDTQYF; DNA: TGTGCCTGGACCGGGACAGGGGGCACAGATACGCAGTATTTT
size: .; V: TRBV28; D: TRBD1; J: TRBJ1-2; CDR3: CASSTGGGGYGYTF; DNA: TGTGCCAGCAGTACAGGGGGCGGAGGCTATGGCTACACCTTC
size: .; V: TRBV27; D: .; J: TRBJ2-6; CDR3: CASSLIRPSGANVLTF; DNA: TGTGCCAGCAGTTTAATACGTCCCTCTGGGGCCAACGTCCTGACTTTC
size: .; V: TRBV19; D: .; J: TRBJ2-5; CDR3: CASSIFGVWETQYF; DNA: TGTGCCAGTAGTATATTCGGGGTGTGGGAGACCCAGTACTTC
size: .; V: TRBV6-5; D: .; J: TRBJ2-3; CDR3: CAGGEASTDTQYF; DNA: TGTGCCGGGGGAGAAGCTAGCACAGATACGCAGTATTTT
size: .; V: TRBV6-5; D: TRBD1; J: TRBJ1-4; CDR3: CASSLDRGNEKLFF; DNA: TGTGCCAGCAGCCTGGACAGGGGTAATGAAAAACTGTTTTTT
size: .; V: TRBV6-6; D: .; J: TRBJ1-1; CDR3: CASSPPAGGVGTEAFF; DNA: TGTGCCAGCAGTCCCCCGGCAGGCGGGGTAGGCACTGAAGCTTTCTTT
size: .; V: TRBV5-4; D: TRBD1; J: TRBJ2-2; CDR3: CASSPVGGTGALTGELFF; DNA: TGTGCCAGCAGCCCGGTGGGTGGGACAGGGGCGCTCACCGGGGAGCTGTTTTTT
size: .; V: TRBV7-2; D: .; J: TRBJ2-5; CDR3: CASSLALQKETQYF; DNA: TGTGCCAGCAGCTTAGCGCTCCAGAAAGAGACCCAGTACTTC
size: once; V: TRBV2; D: TRBD2; J: TRBJ2-1; CDR3: CASSDWRGGLSEQFF; DNA: TGTGCCAGCAGTGACTGGCGGGGGGGCCTTAGTGAGCAGTTCTTC
size: .; V: TRBV30; D: .; J: TRBJ2-5; CDR3: CAWPRLQKETQYF; DNA: TGTGCCTGGCCCAGGTTACAAAAAGAGACCCAGTACTTC
size: .; V: TRBV6-6; D: TRBD1; J: TRBJ2-1; CDR3: CASWGQRYNEQFF; DNA: TGTGCCAGCTGGGGACAGAGATACAATGAGCAGTTCTTC
size: .; V: TRBV6-1; D: TRBD1; J: TRBJ1-2; CDR3: CASSEGTGLINGYTF; DNA: TGTGCCAGCAGTGAAGGGACAGGGCTGATTAATGGCTACACCTTC
size: .; V: TRBV19; D: .; J: TRBJ2-5; CDR3: CASSIRPGVAETQYF; DNA: TGTGCCAGTAGTATAAGGCCGGGGGTTGCAGAGACCCAGTACTTC
size: .; V: TRBV29-1; D: .; J: TRBJ2-1; CDR3: CSVGGSTSEQFF; DNA: TGCAGCGTTGGCGGGTCGACTTCCGAGCAGTTCTTC
size: .; V: TRBV27; D: TRBD1; J: TRBJ2-1; CDR3: CASSYGQGMYNEQFF; DNA: TGTGCCAGCAGTTACGGACAGGGAATGTACAATGAGCAGTTCTTC
size: .; V: TRBV29-1; D: .; J: TRBJ1-2; CDR3: CSVEGGVYGYTF; DNA: TGCAGCGTTGAAGGGGGCGTATATGGCTACACCTTC
size: .; V: TRBV20-1; D: .; J: TRBJ1-6; CDR3: CSARASIPLHF; DNA: TGCAGTGCTAGAGCGTCAATACCCCTCCACTTT
size: .; V: TRBV30; D: .; J: TRBJ2-7; CDR3: CAWSVGPRGEQYF; DNA: TGTGCCTGGAGTGTTGGGCCCAGGGGCGAGCAGTACTTC
size: .; V: TRBV2; D: .; J: TRBJ2-7; CDR3: CASRKSPTSYEQYF; DNA: TGTGCCAGCAGAAAGAGCCCTACCTCCTACGAGCAGTACTTC
size: once; V: TRBV6-5; D: .; J: TRBJ2-5; CDR3: CASSYSGAGETQYF; DNA: TGTGCCAGCAGTTACTCGGGGGCCGGGGAGACCCAGTACTTC
size: .; V: TRBV28; D: .; J: TRBJ1-4; CDR3: CASSLGADEKLFF; DNA: TGTGCCAGCAGCCTGGGAGCCGATGAAAAACTGTTTTTT
size: .; V: TRBV18; D: TRBD2; J: TRBJ2-1; CDR3: CASSSRGGSSYNEQFF; DNA: TGTGCCAGCTCGTCGCGGGGCGGGAGCTCCTACAATGAGCAGTTCTTC
size: .; V: TRBV5-1; D: .; J: TRBJ2-7; CDR3: CASSKQVTDEQYF; DNA: TGCGCCAGCAGCAAACAGGTTACCGACGAGCAGTACTTC
size: .; V: TRBV3-1/TRBV3-2; D: TRBD2; J: TRBJ2-1; CDR3: CASSSRLAGGMYNEQFF; DNA: TGTGCCAGCAGCTCCCGACTAGCGGGAGGTATGTACAATGAGCAGTTCTTC
size: .; V: TRBV2; D: .; J: TRBJ2-3; CDR3: CASSGDRGAQDTQYF; DNA: TGTGCCAGCAGTGGGGATAGGGGGGCCCAAGATACGCAGTATTTT
size: .; V: TRBV29-1; D: TRBD1; J: TRBJ2-2; CDR3: CSVEATGNGELFF; DNA: TGCAGCGTTGAAGCGACAGGGAACGGGGAGCTGTTTTTT
size: .; V: TRBV28; D: TRBD1; J: TRBJ1-2; CDR3: CASSLSDRAVGYTF; DNA: TGTGCCAGCAGTTTATCGGACAGGGCGGTGGGCTACACCTTC
size: .; V: TRBV10-2; D: TRBD2; J: TRBJ2-2; CDR3: CASSKIAGDTGELFF; DNA: TGCGCCAGCAGTAAGATAGCGGGAGACACCGGGGAGCTGTTTTTT
size: .; V: TRBV5-1; D: .; J: TRBJ1-2; CDR3: CASRGQKNYGYTF; DNA: TGCGCCAGCAGGGGGCAGAAGAACTATGGCTACACCTTC
size: .; V: TRBV4-1; D: TRBD2; J: TRBJ2-1; CDR3: CASSQPTSGRYNEQFF; DNA: TGCGCCAGCAGCCAACCGACTAGCGGGCGATACAATGAGCAGTTCTTC
size: .; V: TRBV19; D: .; J: TRBJ2-7; CDR3: CASSRDGSYEQYF; DNA: TGTGCCTCTTCCCGGGACGGCTCCTACGAGCAGTACTTC
size: .; V: TRBV5-8; D: TRBD1; J: TRBJ1-1; CDR3: CASSSTGERGTEAFF; DNA: TGTGCCAGCAGCTCTACAGGGGAAAGAGGGACTGAAGCTTTCTTT